This TCR beta chain was identified in a study of blood T cells in healthy people across ages. Study-wide results and caveats: TCR beta diversity, measured per million T cells, fell in a roughly linear way with age. In long-lived donors, naive CD4+ cell counts and diversity exceeded those of aged donors. Researchers said unsorted PBMCs prevented a conclusive naive versus antigen-experienced comparison.

Primers used in a second PCR of roughly 7 to 12 cycles were a sample-barcoded 5' primer and a J-beta primer mix. One entry per CDR3 protein results from TCRdb running MiXCR on the 5' RACE reads. Of some 1.5 million distinct CDR3 sequences listed, roughly 30% are singletons. This clonotype was counted many times. The antigen is not known. V lost 8 bases and J lost 3, with 10 bases in between. The CDR3 length is 12 residues. The receptor was isolated from a woman in her twenties or thirties in good health. The rearrangement uses TRBV12-3 or TRBV12-4 and TRBJ2-5; the D gene is possibly TRBD1 (5 bases). Sequencing was done on a sample of blood. CDR3 sequence: CASLGAEETQYF. CDR3 in DNA: TGTGCCAGCCTAGGGGCGGAAGAGACCCAGTACTTC.